The 30 T cell receptor beta chains below come from one sample, sequenced in a study of blood T cell repertoires in COVID-19. The repertoire was sequenced with immunoSEQ multiplex PCR; TCRdb's copy has only in-frame clones and lacks some. The sample shows around 180,000 clones, around 85% of them seen only once. Sequenced sample: peripheral blood. The receptors shown here come from a man aged 55 to 69 with acute or convalescent COVID-19.

The genes are TRBV7-2 and TRBJ2-4, with TRBD2 identical over 7 bases. This CDR3 spans 14 amino acids. Germline V gene data show CDR1 as SGHTA and CDR2 as FQGNSA. Trimming removed 5 bases from V and 5 bases from J; junction bases left unmatched: 6. The CDR3 DNA is TGTGCCAGCAGCCGCTCGCTAGCGGAAAACATTCAGTACTTC. Encoded protein: CASSRSLAENIQYF.

J is TRBJ2-7 and V is TRBV20-1, with D unresolved. CDR1 DFQATT and CDR2 SNEGSKA come from the germline V gene (reference sequence). There are 13 residues in the CDR3. Trimming left V 3 bases short and J 4 bases short, with 13 bases between. The DNA of the CDR3 is TGCAGTGCTAGTCATACAGAACGGTACGAGCAGTACTTC. The encoded protein is CSASHTERYEQYF.

The chain recombines TRBV6-2 or TRBV6-3 with TRBJ1-4; the D is unclear. Trimming took 6 bases from V and 0 from J, leaving 14 bases between them. Per germline, CDR1 MNHEY and CDR2 SVGEGT. The CDR3 sequence is 16 residues long. CDR3 in amino acids: CASSKRRGSTNEKLFF. CDR3 bases: TGTGCCAGCAGCAAACGGCGGGGATCAACTAATGAAAAACTGTTTTTT.

V usage is TRBV5-5 and J usage is TRBJ2-5, with TRBD2 matching over 13 bases. With V trimmed by 4 bases and J by 5 bases, 5 bases remained unmatched. CDR1 and CDR2 from the germline V gene are SGHKS and YYEKEE (reference sequence). The CDR3 contains 15 residues. The chain's CDR3 is CASSTGLAGVETQYF. CDR3 sequence (DNA): TGTGCCAGCAGCACCGGACTAGCGGGAGTCGAGACCCAGTACTTC.

J is TRBJ2-1 and V is TRBV7-9; TRBD2 agrees at 14 bases. Germline V gives CDR1 SEHNR, CDR2 FQNEAQ (reference sequence). Trimming took 5 bases from V and 4 from J; bases not matched to a gene: 10. The CDR3 is made up of 18 amino acids. Here the CDR3 DNA reads TGTGCCAGCAGCCCCGGGACTAGCGGGAGCACCAAGTACAATGAGCAGTTCTTC. It specifies CASSPGTSGSTKYNEQFF.

The CDR3 loop reads CASSQGQDYEQYF. CDR3 DNA: TGTGCCAGCAGCCAGGGGCAGGACTACGAGCAGTACTTC. This chain connects TRBV3-1 (or the pseudogene TRBV3-2) to TRBJ2-7; perhaps TRBD1 as D (5 bases). Germline CDR1 reads LGHDT; CDR2 reads YNNKEL (reference sequence). The CDR3 sequence is 13 residues long. Trimming cost V 3 bases and J 3 bases, with 9 bases left between them.

This clone was detected only once. The chain uses TRBV6-5 and TRBJ1-2, with D tentatively TRBD1 (5 bases). CDR3 size: 14 residues. Trimming removed 7 bases from V and 5 bases from J, with 17 bases in between. Germline assignment: CDR1 MNHEY and CDR2 SVGAGI. The chain's CDR3 is CASIGPGRVYGYTF. In DNA form, the CDR3 reads TGTGCCAGCATAGGGCCAGGGAGGGTGTATGGCTACACCTTC.

The chain couples TRBV6-5 to TRBJ2-2, with D possibly being TRBD2 (5 bases). Between the trimmed V and J ends, which lost 8 bases and 6 bases, there was a span of 16 bases. The CDR3 is 14 amino acids. The germline gives CDR1 MNHEY, CDR2 SVGAGI. The chain's CDR3 is CASSLRGPPGELFF. The DNA for the CDR3 is TGTGCCAGCTCATTGAGAGGGCCCCCCGGGGAGCTGTTTTTT.

The rearrangement uses TRBV2 and TRBJ2-7, with D tentatively TRBD2 (6 bases). Trimming removed 9 bases from V and 7 bases from J, with 22 bases in between. This CDR3 region has 14 residues. From germline, CDR1 is SNHLY and CDR2 FYNNEI. The CDR3 reads CASNRPASGGEQYF. The DNA for the CDR3 is TGTGCCAGTAACCGGCCGGCTTCAGGAGGGGAGCAGTACTTC.

In this sample, this clone turned up once. This chain connects TRBV24-1 to TRBJ2-1; 12 bases map to TRBD1. The V gene's germline CDR1 is KGHDR and CDR2 SFDVKD. CDR3 size: 14 residues. With 9 bases clipped from V and 6 bases from J, the junction kept 5 bases outside the gene matches. The CDR3 here is CATGGTGGFNEQFF. The CDR3 DNA reads TGTGCCACCGGAGGGACAGGGGGCTTCAATGAGCAGTTCTTC.

This chain uses TRBV7-9 with TRBJ2-1, with 9 bases identical to TRBD2. Trimming at V came to 1 base and at J to 4 bases, leaving 2 bases not matched to a gene. Germline V gene sequence: CDR1 SEHNR, CDR2 FQNEAQ (reference sequence). The CDR3 has 15 residues. In DNA form, the CDR3 reads TGTGCCAGCAGCTTAGGGAGCGGGAGGTACAATGAGCAGTTCTTC. It specifies CASSLGSGRYNEQFF.

The chain links TRBV15 to TRBJ2-1; TRBD2 is a possible D gene (7 bases). The CDR3 contains 15 residues. V gave up 8 bases and J gave up 2 bases, with 16 bases separating them. Germline V gives CDR1 LNHNV, CDR2 YYDKDF (reference sequence). The CDR3 nucleotides are TGTGCCACCCAGGAGAGGGGGAGGGCCTACAATGAGCAGTTCTTC. Protein product: CATQERGRAYNEQFF.

The chain couples TRBV28 to TRBJ1-5, with D maybe TRBD1 (6 bases). With 4 bases removed from V and 3 bases from J, the gap between germline ends came to 13 bases. Looked up from germline, CDR1 is MDHEN and CDR2 is SYDVKM. The CDR3 length is 15 residues. The CDR3 DNA reads as TGTGCCAGCAGTTCCCTGACAGGAAACAATCAGCCCCAGCATTTT. Protein: CASSSLTGNNQPQHF.

The chain carries TRBV2 and TRBJ1-4; D gene ambiguous. The CDR3 loop spans 14 amino acids. The V gene lost 0 bases and the J gene lost 7 bases, with 9 bases spanning the gap. The germline CDR1 and CDR2 sequences are SNHLY and FYNNEI. The CDR3, as DNA: TGTGCCAGCAGTGAAGCGATCCCGGGTGAAAAACTGTTTTTT. It encodes CASSEAIPGEKLFF.

This sequence joins TRBV7-9 and TRBJ2-3; 10 nucleotides agree with TRBD2. Germline CDR1 reads SEHNR; CDR2 reads FQNEAQ (reference sequence). With V trimmed by 2 bases and J by 8 bases, 7 bases remained unmatched. This CDR3 region has 15 residues. The CDR3 here is CASSLMLAGAGTQYF. The DNA for the CDR3 is TGTGCCAGCAGCTTAATGCTAGCGGGAGCGGGTACGCAGTATTTT. Variable domain in full (rest from reference TRBV7-9 and TRBJ2-3): DTGVSQNPRHKITKRGQNVTFRCDPISEHNRLYWYRQTLGQGPEFLTYFQNEAQLEKSRLLSDRFSAERPKGSFSTLEIQRTEQGDSAMYLCASSLMLAGAGTQYFGPGTRLTVL.

This clone appeared a single time. The chain combines TRBV13 with TRBJ1-3; the D is unclear. The germline V gene encodes CDR1 PRHDT and CDR2 FYEKMQ (reference sequence). Between the trimmed V and J ends, which lost 3 bases and 0 bases, there was a span of 12 bases. This CDR3 has 16 amino acids. The CDR3 DNA sequence: TGTGCCAGCAGCTTTTTCGAGGGAGCCTCTGGAAACACCATATATTTT. It codes for CASSFFEGASGNTIYF.

The chain links TRBV11-2 to TRBJ1-3, with D unresolved. Trimming took off 4 bases at V and 4 bases at J, with 8 bases between the two ends. This CDR3 contains 13 residues. Germline CDR1 reads SGHAT; CDR2 reads FQNNGV. CDR3: CASSSIAGNTIYF. CDR3 nucleotide sequence: TGTGCCAGCAGCTCGATAGCGGGAAACACCATATATTTT.

V usage is TRBV27 and J usage is TRBJ2-7; TRBD2 aligns across 10 bases. Germline CDR1 MNHEY, CDR2 SMNVEV (reference sequence). The CDR3 extends over 15 amino acids. The J segment lost 0 bases and the V segment lost 5 bases, leaving 4 bases of the junction unmatched. CDR3 region: CASSAGLAVSYEQYF. CDR3 nucleotides: TGTGCCAGCAGTGCCGGACTAGCGGTCTCCTACGAGCAGTACTTC.

Remarks on this clone: The same CDR3 also results from other DNA sequences found in this sample. CDR3 amino acids: CASSRQGGNTEAFF. The CDR3 DNA reads as TGTGCCAGTAGTCGACAGGGGGGGAACACTGAAGCTTTCTTT. The J gene is TRBJ1-1, the V gene TRBV19, with 9 bases identical to TRBD1. The germline V gene has CDR1 LNHDA and CDR2 SQIVND (reference sequence). Trimming at V came to 5 bases and at J to 1 base, leaving 2 bases not matched to a gene. There are 14 residues in the CDR3.

DNA for the CDR3: TGTGCCAGCAGTGATAGGGGTAGCGGGAGATTCAATGAGCAGTTCTTC. Amino acid sequence: CASSDRGSGRFNEQFF. This rearrangement joins TRBV6-1 to TRBJ2-1; TRBD2 matches 9 bases. V shed 3 bases and J 6 bases; nucleotides not matched to a gene: 9. The CDR3 totals 16 residues. From germline, CDR1 is MNHNS and CDR2 SASEGT.

This chain links TRBV4-3 with TRBJ1-2; tentative D call: TRBD1 (5 bases). V lost 0 bases and J 2 bases, leaving 22 bases between the germline ends. The CDR3 has 19 amino acids. Germline-derived CDR1 and CDR2 are LGHNA and YSLEER. The CDR3: CASSQEFRGLPTSNYGYTF. The CDR3 DNA is TGCGCCAGCAGCCAAGAATTTAGGGGTCTACCGACTTCAAACTATGGCTACACCTTC.

CDR3 sequence reads: CASSPSTGTYEQYF. Here the CDR3 DNA reads TGTGCCAGCAGTCCGAGCACAGGAACCTACGAGCAGTACTTC. V is TRBV28 and J is TRBJ2-7; possibly TRBD1 for D (5 bases). The length of the CDR3 is 14 residues. V lost 5 bases and J 2 bases, leaving 13 bases between the germline ends. Germline V gene lookup returns CDR1 MDHEN and CDR2 SYDVKM.

The chain joins TRBV4-1 to TRBJ1-4; TRBD1 matches at 12 bases. In germline, CDR1 is MGHRA, CDR2 YSYEKL. The CDR3 spans 16 residues. V gave up 4 bases and J gave up 5 bases; unmatched junction bases: 5. CDR3 residues: CASSPSGTGGNEKLFF. DNA of the CDR3: TGCGCCAGCAGCCCTTCCGGGACAGGGGGCAATGAAAAACTGTTTTTT.

A few counts support this clone. The chain carries TRBV4-1 and TRBJ1-4; D is perhaps TRBD1 (5 bases). Germline-derived CDR1 and CDR2 are MGHRA and YSYEKL. CDR3 length: 16 residues. The germline V and J ends were trimmed by 1 base and 8 bases, with 17 bases remaining between them. The CDR3 sequence: CASSQAQGTSEEKLFF. In DNA form, the CDR3 reads TGCGCCAGCAGCCAAGCCCAGGGAACTTCGGAGGAAAAACTGTTTTTT.

V and J are TRBV30 and TRBJ2-1; D uncertain. This CDR3 has 11 amino acids. Trimming shortened V by 5 bases and J by 14 bases, and 16 bases separated the two germline ends. Germline-derived CDR1 and CDR2 are GTSNPN and SVGIG (reference sequence). The CDR3 reads CAWERGLVEFF. CDR3 bases: TGTGCCTGGGAGCGTGGTTTGGTGGAGTTCTTC.

The sample holds a few counts of this clone. V is TRBV28 and J is TRBJ2-2; the match to TRBD2 covers 10 bases. Germline lookup yields CDR1 MDHEN and CDR2 SYDVKM. The CDR3 length is 14 residues. Trimming cost V 4 bases and J 9 bases; bases outside gene matches: 5. CDR3 amino acids: CASSSPSGRRELFF. As DNA, the CDR3 is TGTGCCAGCAGTTCCCCTAGCGGGAGAAGGGAGCTGTTTTTT.

This clone was recorded only once. The chain joins TRBV7-2 to TRBJ1-3, with D uncertain. From germline, CDR1 is SGHTA and CDR2 FQGNSA. There are 15 residues in the CDR3. Trimming pared 1 base from V and 0 bases from J, leaving 7 bases between. This CDR3 reads CASSLDTASGNTIYF. As DNA, the CDR3 is TGTGCCAGCAGCTTAGATACAGCCTCTGGAAACACCATATATTTT.

The chain employs TRBV5-1 and TRBJ2-2, with D possibly being TRBD1 (6 bases). Per the germline V gene, CDR1 is SGHRS and CDR2 is YFSETQ. The CDR3 has 14 residues. The V end lost 6 bases, the J end lost 0 bases, and 9 bases lay between the germline ends. In DNA form, the CDR3 reads TGCGCCAGCAAACAGGGCGCGAACACCGGGGAGCTGTTTTTT. Its protein product is CASKQGANTGELFF.

V usage is TRBV27 and J usage is TRBJ1-6; a weak D match, TRBD1 (6 bases). The CDR3 has 14 residues. Per germline, CDR1 MNHEY and CDR2 SMNVEV (reference sequence). V shed 3 bases and J shed 8 bases, with 11 bases lying between them. The DNA for the CDR3 is TGTGCCAGCAGTTTTTGGGCAGGGGATTCACCCCTCCACTTT. Translation: CASSFWAGDSPLHF.

The J gene is TRBJ2-7, the V gene TRBV2; D unclear. The CDR3 totals 13 residues. Germline values: CDR1 SNHLY, CDR2 FYNNEI. Deletions cut 4 bases from V and 5 bases from J, with 12 bases between. CDR3: CASSGAFTDEQYF. CDR3 DNA: TGTGCCAGCAGTGGCGCCTTCACCGACGAGCAGTACTTC.